Below are 21 T cell receptor beta chains sequenced from a single sample in a study of T cells in Graves' hyperthyroidism and ophthalmopathy. Amplification of TCR beta CDR3 regions used RNA as the template. The HTBI primer set was used in a first-round RT-PCR of the TCR CDR3. TCRdb redid the calling of the multiplex PCR reads with MiXCR, one entry per CDR3 protein. This sample yields hundreds of thousands of distinct CDR3 sequences, of which more than 11% are seen a single time; 5.5% to 7.5% belongs to the top ten. The material sequenced was blood. The receptors here all came from a woman under 40 with Graves' hyperthyroidism that later progressed to Graves' ophthalmopathy.

This clonotype showed up just a few times. Since a much larger clone is just one base distant, this may be a read error. The J gene is TRBJ1-2, the V gene TRBV6-4; 9 bases agree with TRBD1. This CDR3 has 15 residues. The V segment lost 5 bases and the J segment 4 bases; nucleotides outside the gene matches: 8. The germline CDR1 and CDR2 sequences are MRHNA and SNTAGT. CDR3 protein: CASSFPPTGGYGYTF. The CDR3 DNA reads as TGTGCCAGCAGTTTCCCACCGACAGGGGGCTATGGCTACACCTTC.

In its sample, this clonotype was seen a few times. This chain connects TRBV4-1 to TRBJ1-2; 11 bases match TRBD1. The CDR3 totals 18 residues. Germline CDR1 and CDR2: MGHRA and YSYEKL. After removal of 1 base from V and 4 bases from J, the junction contained 11 bases not matched to a gene. The CDR3 spells CASSQGIGQGAGGYGYTF. In DNA form, the CDR3 reads TGCGCCAGCAGCCAAGGGATTGGACAGGGGGCTGGGGGCTATGGCTACACCTTC.

This clonotype was picked up a small number of times. The CDR3 sequence is CASSVVEASYEQYF. Here the CDR3 DNA reads TGTGCCAGCAGCGTAGTAGAGGCCTCCTACGAGCAGTACTTC. The chain couples TRBV9 to TRBJ2-7; D is unclear. Germline lookup yields CDR1 SGDLS and CDR2 YYNGEE. This CDR3 has 14 residues. V was clipped by 0 bases and J by 0 bases, with 7 bases between them.

Many counts were recorded for this clonotype. The chain is built from TRBV19 and TRBJ1-1; 11 bases are shared with TRBD1. The CDR3 extends over 13 amino acids. Germline assignment: CDR1 LNHDA and CDR2 SQIVND (reference sequence). Unmatched junction bases numbered 5, after V lost 10 bases and J lost 4 bases. The CDR3 sequence: CATRTGGFTEAFF. The DNA for the CDR3 is TGTGCCACTAGGACAGGGGGCTTCACTGAAGCTTTCTTT.

This rearrangement joins TRBV13 to TRBJ2-7, with unresolved D. This CDR3 is 13 amino acids long. Germline V gene data show CDR1 as PRHDT and CDR2 as FYEKMQ (reference sequence). V was cut by 3 bases and J by 7 bases, with 13 bases left in between. CDR3: CASSLGVSVEQYF. In DNA, the CDR3 is TGTGCCAGCAGCTTGGGTGTCAGCGTAGAGCAGTACTTC.

The chain joins TRBV29-1 to TRBJ2-7; D is tentatively TRBD1 or TRBD2 (5 bases each). This CDR3 has 13 residues. CDR1 and CDR2 (germline): SQVTM, ANQGSEA. V dropped 2 bases and J dropped 2 bases, with 10 bases sitting between them. The CDR3 loop is CSVERGAPYEQYF. CDR3 coding DNA: TGCAGCGTTGAAAGGGGAGCGCCCTACGAGCAGTACTTC.

The chain links TRBV27 to TRBJ1-4, with 7 bases aligning to TRBD1. With 6 bases clipped from V and 6 bases from J, the junction kept 10 bases outside the gene matches. The germline V gene encodes CDR1 MNHEY and CDR2 SMNVEV (reference sequence). The CDR3 contains 15 residues. The CDR3 nucleotides are TGTGCCAGCAGCTTAGGGGGCGCGAGCGATGAAAAACTGTTTTTT. Its translation is CASSLGGASDEKLFF.

This clonotype has ten or more counts. The J gene is TRBJ2-1, the V gene TRBV6-6; 8 bases map to TRBD2. The CDR3 extends over 15 amino acids. The V gene's germline CDR1 is MNHNY and CDR2 SVGAGI (reference sequence). The V and J ends lost 2 bases and 7 bases, in that order; junction bases with no gene match: 7. CDR3 sequence: CASSYGSGGWNEQFF. CDR3 DNA: TGTGCCAGCAGTTACGGGTCGGGAGGGTGGAATGAGCAGTTCTTC.

This clonotype showed up many times. J is TRBJ2-5 and V is TRBV6-2 or TRBV6-3, with 9 nucleotides matching TRBD2. V shed 4 bases, J shed 5 bases, and the junction held 11 bases outside the gene matches. The CDR3 length is 16 residues. Germline V lookup: CDR1 MNHEY, CDR2 SVGEGT. The CDR3 sequence: CASSSIIRLAEETQYF. CDR3 sequence (DNA): TGTGCCAGCAGTTCCATCATAAGACTAGCGGAGGAGACCCAGTACTTC.

The chain links TRBV12-3 or TRBV12-4 to TRBJ2-1, with 11 bases aligning to TRBD2. The J call may not be correct, given that the DNA end is closer to TRBJ2-7. This CDR3 has 16 amino acids. This chain's CDR3 is CASSLVGTSGYNEQYF. The CDR3 DNA reads as TGTGCCAGCAGTTTAGTAGGGACTAGCGGTTACAATGAGCAGTACTTC.

This chain links TRBV5-1 with TRBJ2-6; D not resolved. From germline, CDR1 is SGHRS and CDR2 YFSETQ. Between the trimmed V and J ends, which lost 1 base and 1 base, there was a span of 9 bases. CDR3 size: 16 residues. CDR3 residues: CASSLTQFSGANVLTF. CDR3 bases: TGCGCCAGCAGCTTGACACAATTTTCTGGGGCCAACGTCCTGACTTTC.

This clonotype appeared many times. The chain is built from TRBV30 and TRBJ2-5; D might be TRBD1 or TRBD2, each matching 5 bases. V was clipped by 8 bases and J by 8 bases, with 18 bases between them. From germline, CDR1 is GTSNPN and CDR2 SVGIG (reference sequence). The CDR3 is 12 amino acids. The CDR3 DNA follows: TGTGCCCACGGGACGGACCAAGGCACCCAGTACTTC. It encodes CAHGTDQGTQYF.

The V and J genes are TRBV6-2 or TRBV6-3 and TRBJ2-7; no definite D call. The CDR3 extends over 17 amino acids. CDR1 and CDR2 (germline): MNHEY, SVGEGT. V gave up 0 bases and J gave up 2 bases, with 17 bases separating them. The CDR3 loop is CASSYSSSLQIPYEQYF. CDR3 in DNA: TGTGCCAGCAGTTACTCGAGTAGTCTTCAAATTCCCTACGAGCAGTACTTC.

This clonotype was recorded many times. This chain connects TRBV2 to TRBJ2-1; 11 positions agree with TRBD1. The CDR3 is made up of 17 amino acids. CDR1 SNHLY and CDR2 FYNNEI come from the germline V gene. V dropped 1 base and J dropped 4; count of bases not matched to a gene: 6. The CDR3 region has the DNA TGTGCCAGCAGTGAAGAGGACAGGGGGCATCTTTACAATGAGCAGTTCTTC. Translated: CASSEEDRGHLYNEQFF.

This clonotype was detected ten times or more. The chain employs TRBV12-3 or TRBV12-4 and TRBJ1-2; D possibly corresponds to TRBD1 (6 bases). V was cut by 6 bases and J by 6 bases, with 14 bases left in between. The CDR3 length is 13 residues. The CDR3 spells CASSQWRGDGYTF. CDR3 bases: TGTGCCAGCAGCCAATGGAGGGGGGATGGCTACACCTTC.

The rearrangement uses TRBV27 and TRBJ2-5; 10 positions match TRBD1. The germline gives CDR1 MNHEY, CDR2 SMNVEV (reference sequence). The ends lost 4 bases at V and 5 bases at J; junction bases unmatched: 7. The CDR3 is 15 residues long. CDR3 amino acids: CASSWTGGEGETQYF. The CDR3 DNA follows: TGTGCCAGCAGTTGGACAGGGGGTGAGGGCGAGACCCAGTACTTC.

In this sample, this clonotype turned up many times. CDR3 protein: CASSPRAGAMSISEQYF. DNA for the CDR3: TGTGCCAGCAGTCCGCGGGCAGGGGCCATGAGTATTTCCGAGCAGTACTTC. The rearrangement links TRBV27 to TRBJ2-7; possible D gene TRBD1, 6 bases. The CDR3 runs to 17 residues. Trimming shortened V by 5 bases and J by 6 bases, and 26 bases separated the two germline ends. Germline V lookup: CDR1 MNHEY, CDR2 SMNVEV (reference sequence).

In the case of this clonotype: One base away lies a much larger clone, so this may be a sequencing read error. This CDR3 reads CATTVSGSDVDEQFF. The CDR3 nucleotides are TGTGCCACCACTGTCAGCGGATCGGACGTTGATGAGCAGTTCTTC. The gene calls are TRBV24-1 and TRBJ2-1; D possibly corresponds to TRBD2 (5 bases). This CDR3 comprises 15 residues. From germline, CDR1 is KGHDR and CDR2 SFDVKD. Trimming shortened V by 8 bases and J by 8 bases, and 21 bases separated the two germline ends.

This clonotype was recorded a few times. This chain uses TRBV11-2 with TRBJ2-1; 14 positions match TRBD2. Trimming at V came to 5 bases and at J to 9 bases, leaving 12 bases not matched to a gene. CDR1 and CDR2 (germline): SGHAT, FQNNGV. CDR3 length equals 17 residues. CDR3 region: CASSRTSGLAGEREQFF. In nucleotides, the CDR3 is TGTGCCAGCAGCCGGACTTCGGGACTAGCGGGAGAGCGTGAGCAGTTCTTC. Complete variable domain (other parts from reference TRBV11-2 and TRBJ2-1): EAGVAQSPRYKIIEKRQSVAFWCNPISGHATLYWYQQILGQGPKLLIQFQNNGVVDDSQLPKDRFSAERLKGVDSTLKIQPAKLEDSAVYLCASSRTSGLAGEREQFFGPGTRLTVL.

The gene calls are TRBV5-5 and TRBJ2-7; D not certain. CDR1 is SGHKS, CDR2 YYEKEE, per germline (reference sequence). The germline V and J ends were trimmed by 2 bases and 2 bases, with 23 bases remaining between them. The CDR3 loop spans 18 amino acids. In DNA, the CDR3 is TGTGCCAGCAGCTTACACTCCGCACAATACACGTTACCCTACGAGCAGTACTTC. This sequence encodes CASSLHSAQYTLPYEQYF.

This clonotype was observed at least ten times. The gene calls are TRBV3-1 and TRBJ2-5; D unclear. V lost 4 bases and J 5 bases, leaving 17 bases between the germline ends. The germline gives CDR1 LGHDT, CDR2 YNNKEL (reference sequence). The CDR3 runs to 15 residues. The CDR3: CASSPAGPGGETQYF. The CDR3 coding sequence is TGTGCCAGCAGCCCAGCAGGACCCGGTGGGGAGACCCAGTACTTC.